Below, one T cell receptor beta chain is given with its context. Its target is unknown. The sample comes from a study of T cell responses to AZD1222 COVID-19 vaccine. Findings and limits, study-wide: Most donors were white British, females outnumbered males, and clonal diversity was possibly underestimated.

The protocol was immunoSEQ multiplex PCR, while the TCRdb copy is restricted to in-frame clones and leaves out a portion. The sample carries some 120,000 clones, about nine tenths recorded once. The V gene lost 3 bases and the J gene lost 4 bases, with 18 bases spanning the gap. The CDR3 has 16 residues. The V gene's germline CDR1 is LNHDA and CDR2 SQIVND (reference sequence). The TCR originated in an adult in good health. The V gene is TRBV19, the J gene TRBJ1-2, with D possibly matching TRBD1 (5 bases). The sample was peripheral blood, taken on day 0 of MenACWY control vaccination. This CDR3 reads CASSMGDSAVLYGYTF. The CDR3 DNA follows: TGTGCCAGTAGTATGGGCGACAGCGCCGTCCTCTATGGCTACACCTTC.